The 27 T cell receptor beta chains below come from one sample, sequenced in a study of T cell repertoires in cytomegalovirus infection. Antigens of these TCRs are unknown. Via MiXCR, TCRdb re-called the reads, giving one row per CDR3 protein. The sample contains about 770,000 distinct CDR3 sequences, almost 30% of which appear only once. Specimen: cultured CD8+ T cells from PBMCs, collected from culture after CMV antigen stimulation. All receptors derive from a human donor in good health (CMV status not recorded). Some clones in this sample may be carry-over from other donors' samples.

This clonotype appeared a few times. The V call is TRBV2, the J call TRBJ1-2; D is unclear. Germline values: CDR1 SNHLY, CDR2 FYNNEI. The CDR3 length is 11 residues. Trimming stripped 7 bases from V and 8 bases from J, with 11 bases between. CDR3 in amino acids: CASIDELGYTF. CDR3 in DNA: TGTGCCAGCATCGATGAATTGGGCTACACCTTC. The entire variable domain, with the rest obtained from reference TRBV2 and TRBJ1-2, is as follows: EPEVTQTPSHQVTQMGQEVILRCVPISNHLYFYWYRQILGQKVEFLVSFYNNEISEKSEIFDDQFSVERPDGSNFTLKIRSTKLEDSAMYFCASIDELGYTFGSGTRLTVV.

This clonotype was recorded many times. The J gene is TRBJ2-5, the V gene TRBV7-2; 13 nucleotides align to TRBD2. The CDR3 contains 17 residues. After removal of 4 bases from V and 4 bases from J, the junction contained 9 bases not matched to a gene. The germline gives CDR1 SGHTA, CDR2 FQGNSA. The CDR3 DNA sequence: TGTGCCAGCAGCTCAATACTAGCGGGGGGGCCACGAGAGACCCAGTACTTC. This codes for CASSSILAGGPRETQYF.

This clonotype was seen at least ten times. DNA of the CDR3: TGTGCCAGCAGCTTCGAAGGATTCAGCCGGGATTACAATGAGCAGTTCTTC. This encodes CASSFEGFSRDYNEQFF. The chain combines TRBV7-8 with TRBJ2-1; D may be TRBD2 (5 bases). The germline gives CDR1 SGHVS, CDR2 FQNEAQ. Between the trimmed V and J ends, which lost 3 bases and 4 bases, there was a span of 19 bases. The CDR3 sequence is 17 residues long. The variable domain in full, with the rest retrieved from reference TRBV7-8 and TRBJ2-1, is GAGVSQSPRYKVAKRGQDVALRCDPISGHVSLFWYQQALGQGPEFLTYFQNEAQLDKSGLPSDRFFAERPEGSVSTLKIQRTQQEDSAVYLCASSFEGFSRDYNEQFFGPGTRLTVL.

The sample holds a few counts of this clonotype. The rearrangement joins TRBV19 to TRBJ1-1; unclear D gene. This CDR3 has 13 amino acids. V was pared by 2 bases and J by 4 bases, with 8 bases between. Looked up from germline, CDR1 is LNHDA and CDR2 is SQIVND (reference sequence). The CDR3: CASSISGTTEAFF. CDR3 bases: TGTGCCAGTAGTATATCAGGAACCACTGAAGCTTTCTTT.

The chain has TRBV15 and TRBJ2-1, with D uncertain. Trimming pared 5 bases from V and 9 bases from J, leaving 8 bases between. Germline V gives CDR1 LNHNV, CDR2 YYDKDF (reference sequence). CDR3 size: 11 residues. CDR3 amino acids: CATSSVVEQFF. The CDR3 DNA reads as TGTGCCACCAGCTCAGTGGTTGAGCAGTTCTTC. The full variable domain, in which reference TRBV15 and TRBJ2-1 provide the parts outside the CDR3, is DAMVIQNPRYQVTQFGKPVTLSCSQTLNHNVMYWYQQKSSQAPKLLFHYYDKDFNNEADTPDNFQSRRPNTSFCFLDIRSPGLGDTAMYLCATSSVVEQFFGPGTRLTVL.

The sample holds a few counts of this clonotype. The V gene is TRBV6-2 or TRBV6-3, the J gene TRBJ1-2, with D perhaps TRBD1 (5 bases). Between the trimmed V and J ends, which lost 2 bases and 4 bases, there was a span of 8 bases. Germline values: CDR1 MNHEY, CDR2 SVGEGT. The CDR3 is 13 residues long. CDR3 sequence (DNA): TGTGCCAGCAGTTACGGGGCCTTCTATGGCTACACCTTC. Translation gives CASSYGAFYGYTF.

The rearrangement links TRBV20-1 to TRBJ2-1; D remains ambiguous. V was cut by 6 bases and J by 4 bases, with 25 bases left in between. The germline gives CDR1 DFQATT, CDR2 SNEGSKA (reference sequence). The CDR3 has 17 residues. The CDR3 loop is CSATENVDPYFYNEQFF. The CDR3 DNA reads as TGCAGTGCCACCGAGAATGTAGACCCCTACTTTTACAATGAGCAGTTCTTC.

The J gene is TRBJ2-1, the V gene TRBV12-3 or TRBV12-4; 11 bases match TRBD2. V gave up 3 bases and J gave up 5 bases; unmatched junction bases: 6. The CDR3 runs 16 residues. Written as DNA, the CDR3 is TGTGCCAGCAGTTTTGTAGCGGGGGGGCCCCACAATGAGCAGTTCTTC. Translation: CASSFVAGGPHNEQFF.

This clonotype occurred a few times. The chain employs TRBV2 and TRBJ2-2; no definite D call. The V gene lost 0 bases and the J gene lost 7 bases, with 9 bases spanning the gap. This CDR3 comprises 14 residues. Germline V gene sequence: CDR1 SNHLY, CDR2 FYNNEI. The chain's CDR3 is CASSEALGIGELFF. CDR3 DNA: TGTGCCAGCAGTGAAGCGCTCGGTATCGGGGAGCTGTTTTTT.

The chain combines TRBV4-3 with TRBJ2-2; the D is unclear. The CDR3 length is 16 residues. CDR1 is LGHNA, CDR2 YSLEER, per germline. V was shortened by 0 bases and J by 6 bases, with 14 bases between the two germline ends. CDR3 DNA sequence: TGCGCCAGCAGCCAAGATGGGGATATTTTACCCGGGGAGCTGTTTTTT. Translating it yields CASSQDGDILPGELFF.

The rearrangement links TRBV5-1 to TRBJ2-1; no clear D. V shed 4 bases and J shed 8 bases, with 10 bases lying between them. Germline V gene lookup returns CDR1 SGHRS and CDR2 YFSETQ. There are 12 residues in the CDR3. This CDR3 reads CASSLRSDEQFF. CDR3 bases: TGCGCCAGCAGCCTCAGATCCGATGAGCAGTTCTTC.

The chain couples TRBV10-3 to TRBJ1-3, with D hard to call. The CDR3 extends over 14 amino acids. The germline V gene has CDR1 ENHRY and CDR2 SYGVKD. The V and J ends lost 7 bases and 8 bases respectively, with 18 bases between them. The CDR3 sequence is CAIKRPEDLYTIYF. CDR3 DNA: TGTGCCATCAAGCGACCTGAGGATTTGTACACCATATATTTT.

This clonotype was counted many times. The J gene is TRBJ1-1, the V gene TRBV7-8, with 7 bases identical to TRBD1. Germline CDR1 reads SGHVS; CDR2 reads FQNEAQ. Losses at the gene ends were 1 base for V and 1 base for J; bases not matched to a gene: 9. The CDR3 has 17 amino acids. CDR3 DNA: TGTGCCAGCAGCTTAGGGGTGACAGGGCGAGGGAACACTGAAGCTTTCTTT. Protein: CASSLGVTGRGNTEAFF.

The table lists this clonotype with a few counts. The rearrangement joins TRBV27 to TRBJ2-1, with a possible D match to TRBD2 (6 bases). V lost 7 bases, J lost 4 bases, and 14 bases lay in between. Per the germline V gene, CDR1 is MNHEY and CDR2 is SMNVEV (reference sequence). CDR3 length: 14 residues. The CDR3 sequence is CASTVRSGYNEQFF. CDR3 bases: TGTGCCAGCACTGTCAGGAGCGGGTACAATGAGCAGTTCTTC.

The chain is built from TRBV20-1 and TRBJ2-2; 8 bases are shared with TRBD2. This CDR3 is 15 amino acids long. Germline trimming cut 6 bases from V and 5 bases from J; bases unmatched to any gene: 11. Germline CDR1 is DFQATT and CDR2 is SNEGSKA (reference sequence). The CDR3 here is CSAPPAGGYTGELFF. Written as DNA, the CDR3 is TGCAGTGCCCCCCCGGCGGGGGGTTATACCGGGGAGCTGTTTTTT.

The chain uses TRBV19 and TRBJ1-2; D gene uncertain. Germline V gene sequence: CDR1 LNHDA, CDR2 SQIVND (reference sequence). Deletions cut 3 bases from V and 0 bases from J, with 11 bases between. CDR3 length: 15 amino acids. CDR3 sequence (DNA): TGTGCCAGTAGTATTTTGGCAACATCTAACTATGGCTACACCTTC. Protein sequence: CASSILATSNYGYTF.

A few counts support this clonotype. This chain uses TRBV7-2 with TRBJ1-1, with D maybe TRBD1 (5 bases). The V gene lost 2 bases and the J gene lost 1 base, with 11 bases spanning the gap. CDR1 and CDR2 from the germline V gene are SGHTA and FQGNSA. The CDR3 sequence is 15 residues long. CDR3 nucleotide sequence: TGTGCCAGCAGCTTATCTGGGGCCCCGAACACTGAAGCTTTCTTT. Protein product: CASSLSGAPNTEAFF.

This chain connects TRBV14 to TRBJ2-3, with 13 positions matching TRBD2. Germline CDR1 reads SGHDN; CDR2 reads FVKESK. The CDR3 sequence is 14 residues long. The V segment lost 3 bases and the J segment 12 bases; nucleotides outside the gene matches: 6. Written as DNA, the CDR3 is TGTGCCAGCAGCCAGGAGGGACTAGCGGGGATACAGTATTTT. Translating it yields CASSQEGLAGIQYF.

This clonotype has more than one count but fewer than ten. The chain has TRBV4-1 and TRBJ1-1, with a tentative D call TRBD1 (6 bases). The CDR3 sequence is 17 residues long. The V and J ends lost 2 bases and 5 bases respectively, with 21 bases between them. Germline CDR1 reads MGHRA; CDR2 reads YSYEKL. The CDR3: CASSQIGAGATYTEAFF. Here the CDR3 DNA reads TGCGCCAGCAGCCAAATTGGGGCAGGGGCCACGTATACTGAAGCTTTCTTT.

The CDR3 sequence: CASSQESGEDTQYF. The CDR3, as DNA: TGCGCCAGCAGCCAAGAGTCCGGCGAGGATACGCAGTATTTT. The chain joins TRBV4-1 to TRBJ2-3; D unresolved. Deletions cut 0 bases from V and 6 bases from J, with 10 bases between. This CDR3 has 14 residues. Per the germline V gene, CDR1 is MGHRA and CDR2 is YSYEKL.

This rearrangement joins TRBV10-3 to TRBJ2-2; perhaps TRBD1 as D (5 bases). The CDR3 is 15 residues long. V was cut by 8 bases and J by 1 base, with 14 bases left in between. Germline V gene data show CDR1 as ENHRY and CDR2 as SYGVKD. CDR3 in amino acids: CAIPRTTVNTGELFF. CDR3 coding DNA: TGTGCCATCCCTAGAACGACAGTGAACACCGGGGAGCTGTTTTTT.

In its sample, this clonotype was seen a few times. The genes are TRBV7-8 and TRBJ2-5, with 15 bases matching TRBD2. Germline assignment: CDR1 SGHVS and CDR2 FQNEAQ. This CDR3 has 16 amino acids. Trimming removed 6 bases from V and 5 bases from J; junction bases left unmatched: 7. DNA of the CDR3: TGTGCCAGCAGGCCAGGGACTAGCGGGGGGTGGGAGACCCAGTACTTC. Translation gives CASRPGTSGGWETQYF.

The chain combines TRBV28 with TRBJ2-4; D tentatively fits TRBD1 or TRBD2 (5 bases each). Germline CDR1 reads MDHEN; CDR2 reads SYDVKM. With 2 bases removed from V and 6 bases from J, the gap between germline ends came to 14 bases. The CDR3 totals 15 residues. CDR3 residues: CASSLKGGTANIQYF. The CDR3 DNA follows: TGTGCCAGCAGTTTAAAGGGTGGGACGGCAAACATTCAGTACTTC.

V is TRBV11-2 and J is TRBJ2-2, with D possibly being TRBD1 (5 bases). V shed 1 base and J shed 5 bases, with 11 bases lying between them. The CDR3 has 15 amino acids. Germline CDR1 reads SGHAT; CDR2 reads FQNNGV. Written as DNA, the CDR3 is TGTGCCAGCAGCTTAGCCAGGGAAGGGACCGGGGAGCTGTTTTTT. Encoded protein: CASSLAREGTGELFF.

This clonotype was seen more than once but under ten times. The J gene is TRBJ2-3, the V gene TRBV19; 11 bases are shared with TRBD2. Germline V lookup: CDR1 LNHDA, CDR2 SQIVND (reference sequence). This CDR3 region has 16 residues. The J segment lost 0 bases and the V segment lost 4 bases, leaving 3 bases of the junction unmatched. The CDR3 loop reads CASSRTSGYSTDTQYF. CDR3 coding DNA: TGTGCCAGTAGTAGGACTAGCGGGTATAGCACAGATACGCAGTATTTT.

The CDR3 loop is CASSQDLAGTGELFF. CDR3 coding DNA: TGCGCCAGCAGCCAAGATCTGGCTGGAACCGGGGAGCTGTTTTTT. V is TRBV4-3 and J is TRBJ2-2; the D is unclear. Germline V gene lookup returns CDR1 LGHNA and CDR2 YSLEER. This CDR3 is built from 15 residues. V lost 0 bases and J 5 bases, leaving 10 bases between the germline ends.

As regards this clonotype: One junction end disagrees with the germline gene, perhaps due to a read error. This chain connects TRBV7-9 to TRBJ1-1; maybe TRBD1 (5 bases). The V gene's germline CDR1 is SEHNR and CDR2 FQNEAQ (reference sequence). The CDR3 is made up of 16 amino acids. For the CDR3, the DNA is TGTGCCAGCAGTTTAGCCCCCGGGGGGGTTAGCACTGAAGCTTTCTTT. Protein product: CASSLAPGGVSTEAFF.